Below, 21 T cell receptor beta chains from the same sample are listed, as sequenced in a study of Ad26.COV2.S vaccination and SARS-CoV-2 variants. Using immunoSEQ multiplex PCR, the repertoire was profiled, and TCRdb retains in-frame clones only, with some absent. Among about 460,000 clones listed, 80% to 90% were seen once. Specified treatment: some 19 received Ad26.COV2.S at low or high dose, single or two shots; roughly five received placebo; per-sample allocation not given. Collection of samples fell on day 63 after the first vaccine or placebo injection. This specimen consisted of peripheral blood, obtained in a trial of Ad26.COV2.S vaccine versus placebo. These TCRs come from a person between 18 and 65 years old who received the Ad26.COV2.S COVID-19 vaccine or a placebo.

The chain recombines TRBV7-3 with TRBJ2-1, with D possibly TRBD1 on 7 matching bases. The CDR3 totals 17 residues. Trimming removed 2 bases from V and 0 bases from J, with 14 bases in between. The germline gives CDR1 SGHTA, CDR2 FQGTGA. CDR3 in amino acids: CASSLGTAGRSYNEQFF. In DNA form, the CDR3 reads TGTGCCAGCAGCTTAGGGACAGCGGGTCGCTCCTACAATGAGCAGTTCTTC.

The chain couples TRBV18 to TRBJ2-3; 12 bases align to TRBD2. The CDR3 has 19 residues. J was trimmed by 1 base and V by 2 bases; bases with no gene match: 10. Germline-derived CDR1 and CDR2 are KGHSH and LQKENI. The chain's CDR3 is CASSPRLAGGQAGTDTQYF. CDR3 coding DNA: TGTGCCAGCTCACCAAGGCTAGCGGGAGGGCAAGCTGGCACAGATACGCAGTATTTT.

J is TRBJ2-7 and V is TRBV2; 8 positions match TRBD1. Trimming took 4 bases from V and 3 from J; bases not matched to a gene: 5. This CDR3 is 14 amino acids long. Germline V gives CDR1 SNHLY, CDR2 FYNNEI. The CDR3 loop reads CASSGGTGDYEQYF. The CDR3, as DNA: TGTGCCAGCAGTGGAGGGACAGGCGACTACGAGCAGTACTTC.

V is TRBV27 and J is TRBJ2-5; D not resolved. Germline CDR1 is MNHEY and CDR2 is SMNVEV (reference sequence). V dropped 4 bases and J dropped 5 bases, with 8 bases sitting between them. This CDR3 region has 12 residues. The CDR3 is CASSSVGETQYF. CDR3 sequence (DNA): TGTGCCAGCAGTTCAGTGGGGGAGACCCAGTACTTC.

The chain employs TRBV9 and TRBJ2-5; D not certain. Trimming removed 0 bases at V and 5 bases at J, with 11 bases between. Per the germline V gene, CDR1 is SGDLS and CDR2 is YYNGEE. CDR3 length: 14 residues. The CDR3 spells CASSVEGIAETQYF. The DNA of the CDR3 is TGTGCCAGCAGCGTAGAAGGGATTGCGGAGACCCAGTACTTC.

The V and J genes are TRBV4-2 and TRBJ2-1, with TRBD2 identical over 7 bases. The CDR3 sequence is 17 residues long. In germline, CDR1 is LGHNA, CDR2 YNFKEQ. V dropped 3 bases and J dropped 9; count of bases not matched to a gene: 17. The CDR3 here is CASSQRGGGYGQAEQFF. The CDR3, as DNA: TGTGCCAGCAGCCAGAGAGGCGGGGGTTACGGGCAGGCTGAGCAGTTCTTC.

The genes are TRBV25-1 and TRBJ2-3, with TRBD2 identical over 8 bases. The CDR3 consists of 14 residues. Unmatched junction bases numbered 8, after V lost 3 bases and J lost 9 bases. Germline CDR1 and CDR2: MGHDK and SYGVNS. The CDR3 here is CASSEKRGFGTQYF. CDR3 sequence (DNA): TGTGCCAGCAGTGAGAAGCGGGGGTTCGGCACGCAGTATTTT.

The gene calls are TRBV7-2 and TRBJ2-7; maybe TRBD1 (6 bases). Germline V gives CDR1 SGHTA, CDR2 FQGNSA. Trimming cost V 2 bases and J 0 bases, with 8 bases left between them. The CDR3 runs 14 residues. The CDR3 DNA reads as TGTGCCAGCAGCTTACAGGGGAACTCCTACGAGCAGTACTTC. Encoded protein: CASSLQGNSYEQYF.

Note on this clone: One end of the junction does not line up with germline, which may come from a read error. The gene calls are TRBV7-7 and TRBJ2-1; 13 bases are a match to TRBD2. Germline V gene sequence: CDR1 SSHAT, CDR2 FNYEAQ (reference sequence). The length of the CDR3 is 15 residues. CDR3 bases: TGTGCTAGCAGCCCGGGACTAGCGGGACGCAATGAGCAGTTCTTC. This sequence encodes CASSPGLAGRNEQFF. Full variable domain (remainder filled in from reference TRBV7-7 and TRBJ2-1): GAGVSQSPRYKVTKRGQDVTLRCDPISSHATLYWYQQALGQGPEFLTYFNYEAQPDKSGLPSDRFSAERPEGSISTLTIQRTEQRDSAMYRCASSPGLAGRNEQFFGPGTRLTVL.

The chain recombines TRBV20-1 with TRBJ2-7, with D possibly TRBD2 on 6 matching bases. CDR1 and CDR2 from the germline V gene are DFQATT and SNEGSKA (reference sequence). V gave up 6 bases and J gave up 4 bases, with 10 bases separating them. The CDR3 is 11 amino acids. CDR3 in DNA: TGCAGTGCCGAGGGACTGTACGAGCAGTACTTC. It specifies CSAEGLYEQYF.

The chain combines TRBV30 with TRBJ1-1; 7 bases line up with TRBD1. Losses at the gene ends were 0 bases for V and 2 bases for J; bases not matched to a gene: 3. The CDR3 spans 14 residues. Germline CDR1 and CDR2: GTSNPN and SVGIG (reference sequence). CDR3 in amino acids: CAWSVGQHNTEAFF. CDR3 nucleotides: TGTGCCTGGAGTGTGGGACAGCATAACACTGAAGCTTTCTTT.

The rearrangement links TRBV7-8 to TRBJ1-1; possibly TRBD1 for D (5 bases). Germline CDR1 reads SGHVS; CDR2 reads FQNEAQ. Trimming cost V 3 bases and J 4 bases, with 12 bases left between them. CDR3 length: 14 amino acids. This CDR3 is CASSFGQGRTEAFF. The CDR3 nucleotides read TGTGCCAGCAGCTTCGGGCAGGGTCGCACTGAAGCTTTCTTT. Looking up the rest from reference TRBV7-8 and TRBJ1-1 gives the full variable domain: GAGVSQSPRYKVAKRGQDVALRCDPISGHVSLFWYQQALGQGPEFLTYFQNEAQLDKSGLPSDRFFAERPEGSVSTLKIQRTQQEDSAVYLCASSFGQGRTEAFFGQGTRLTVV.

About this clone: The same CDR3 also results from other DNA sequences found in this sample. The chain uses TRBV20-1 and TRBJ2-7; D is uncertain. This CDR3 is 11 amino acids long. Germline loops: CDR1 DFQATT, CDR2 SNEGSKA (reference sequence). V dropped 1 base and J dropped 3 bases, with 4 bases sitting between them. In DNA, the CDR3 is TGCAGTGCTAGAGGGGGCTACGAGCAGTACTTC. It specifies CSARGGYEQYF.

The chain employs TRBV7-8 and TRBJ1-2, with 9 bases fitting TRBD1. CDR1 and CDR2 from the germline V gene are SGHVS and FQNEAQ. The V gene end was trimmed by 0 bases and the J gene end by 8 bases; junction bases not matched to a gene: 4. The CDR3 has 14 residues. The DNA for the CDR3 is TGTGCCAGCAGCTTAGCACAGGGGGCGCTAGGCTACACCTTC. Its protein product is CASSLAQGALGYTF.

The gene calls are TRBV11-2 and TRBJ1-3, with 7 bases that match TRBD1. This CDR3 contains 15 residues. Trimming cost V 3 bases and J 3 bases; bases outside gene matches: 5. The V gene's germline CDR1 is SGHAT and CDR2 FQNNGV. Here the CDR3 DNA reads TGTGCCAGCAGCTTTTCCAGGGGGGGTGGAAACACCATATATTTT. It yields the protein CASSFSRGGGNTIYF.

This sequence joins TRBV10-1 and TRBJ2-2, with a tentative D call TRBD1 (6 bases). Germline V CDR1 and CDR2: WNHNN, SYGVQD (reference sequence). This CDR3 contains 13 residues. Trimming stripped 6 bases from V and 5 bases from J, with 10 bases between. The CDR3: CASRSQGTGELFF. The CDR3 region has the DNA TGCGCCAGCAGATCACAGGGAACCGGGGAGCTGTTTTTT.

The rearrangement uses TRBV14 and TRBJ2-3; 11 bases agree with TRBD2. The CDR3 totals 18 residues. The germline gives CDR1 SGHDN, CDR2 FVKESK. J gave up 2 bases and V 4 bases, and 11 bases lay outside the gene matches. Here the CDR3 reads CASSPDKIAGGPTDTQYF. The CDR3 nucleotides are TGTGCCAGCAGCCCCGATAAAATAGCGGGAGGGCCCACAGATACGCAGTATTTT.

In this sample, this clone turned up once. The CDR3 loop reads CASRHEAGTGRPNYGYTF. CDR3 nucleotides: TGTGCCAGCAGACATGAAGCCGGGACAGGGAGACCGAACTATGGCTACACCTTC. This chain connects TRBV5-5 to TRBJ1-2, with 9 positions matching TRBD1. This CDR3 is 18 amino acids long. Germline trimming cut 5 bases from V and 2 bases from J; bases unmatched to any gene: 16. The germline CDR1 and CDR2 sequences are SGHKS and YYEKEE (reference sequence).

V and J are TRBV28 and TRBJ1-1; D gene unclear. Trimming stripped 6 bases from V and 1 base from J, with 3 bases between. CDR3 size: 11 residues. The germline CDR1 and CDR2 sequences are MDHEN and SYDVKM. CDR3 sequence (DNA): TGTGCCAGCAGGACGAACACTGAAGCTTTCTTT. As protein: CASRTNTEAFF.

This clone was counted once. This sequence joins TRBV5-1 and TRBJ1-1; 7 bases match TRBD1. CDR3 length: 14 residues. CDR1 SGHRS and CDR2 YFSETQ come from the germline V gene. The ends lost 3 bases at V and 1 base at J; junction bases unmatched: 3. This chain's CDR3 is CASSWTGKNTEAFF. CDR3 in DNA: TGCGCCAGCAGCTGGACAGGAAAGAACACTGAAGCTTTCTTT. Full variable domain (outside the CDR3, taken from reference TRBV5-1 and TRBJ1-1): KAGVTQTPRYLIKTRGQQVTLSCSPISGHRSVSWYQQTPGQGLQFLFEYFSETQRNKGNFPGRFSGRQFSNSRSEMNVSTLELGDSALYLCASSWTGKNTEAFFGQGTRLTVV.

This chain connects TRBV2 to TRBJ1-2; 7 bases line up with TRBD1. This CDR3 contains 14 residues. After removal of 7 bases from V and 5 bases from J, the junction contained 10 bases not matched to a gene. Germline assignment: CDR1 SNHLY and CDR2 FYNNEI. This CDR3 reads CASKTGEVGYGYTF. CDR3 coding DNA: TGTGCCAGCAAAACAGGGGAAGTTGGGTATGGCTACACCTTC.